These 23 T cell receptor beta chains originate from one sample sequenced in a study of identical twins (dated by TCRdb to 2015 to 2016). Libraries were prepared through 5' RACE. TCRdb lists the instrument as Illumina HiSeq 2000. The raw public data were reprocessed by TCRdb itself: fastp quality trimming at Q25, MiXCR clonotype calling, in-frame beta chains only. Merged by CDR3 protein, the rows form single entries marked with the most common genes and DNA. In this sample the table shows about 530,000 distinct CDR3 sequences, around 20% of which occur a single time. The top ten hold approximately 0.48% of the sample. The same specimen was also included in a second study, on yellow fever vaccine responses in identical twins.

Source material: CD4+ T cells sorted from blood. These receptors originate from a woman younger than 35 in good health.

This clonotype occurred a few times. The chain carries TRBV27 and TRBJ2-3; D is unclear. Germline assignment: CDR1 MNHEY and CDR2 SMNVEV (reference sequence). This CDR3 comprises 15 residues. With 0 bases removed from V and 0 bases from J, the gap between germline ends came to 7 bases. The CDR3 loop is CASSLSRDSTDTQYF. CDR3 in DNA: TGTGCCAGCAGTTTATCGCGAGATAGCACAGATACGCAGTATTTT.

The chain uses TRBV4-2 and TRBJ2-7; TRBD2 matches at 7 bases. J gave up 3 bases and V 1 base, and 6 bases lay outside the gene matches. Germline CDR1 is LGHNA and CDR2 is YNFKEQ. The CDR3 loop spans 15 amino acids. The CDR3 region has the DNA TGTGCCAGCAGCCAAGCATCTAGCGGCCACTACGAGCAGTACTTC. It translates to CASSQASSGHYEQYF.

CDR3 sequence reads: CASRAQLASGETQYF. The CDR3 nucleotides are TGTGCCAGCAGGGCCCAACTAGCGTCGGGGGAGACCCAGTACTTC. The gene calls are TRBV27 and TRBJ2-5; 7 bases line up with TRBD2. CDR3 length: 15 amino acids. The germline V gene has CDR1 MNHEY and CDR2 SMNVEV (reference sequence). V gave up 6 bases and J gave up 5 bases; unmatched junction bases: 12.

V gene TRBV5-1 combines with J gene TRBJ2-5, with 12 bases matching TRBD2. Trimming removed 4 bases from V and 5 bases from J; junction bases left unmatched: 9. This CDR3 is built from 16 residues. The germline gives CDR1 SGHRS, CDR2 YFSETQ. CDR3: CASSPTTSGSWETQYF. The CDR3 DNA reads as TGCGCCAGCAGCCCGACGACTAGCGGGAGTTGGGAGACCCAGTACTTC.

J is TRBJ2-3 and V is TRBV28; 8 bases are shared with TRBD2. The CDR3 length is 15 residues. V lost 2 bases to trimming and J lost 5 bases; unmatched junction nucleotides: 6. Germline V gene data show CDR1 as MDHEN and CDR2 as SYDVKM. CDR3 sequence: CASSLRGAGEDTQYF. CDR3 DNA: TGTGCCAGCAGTTTAAGGGGAGCGGGGGAAGATACGCAGTATTTT.

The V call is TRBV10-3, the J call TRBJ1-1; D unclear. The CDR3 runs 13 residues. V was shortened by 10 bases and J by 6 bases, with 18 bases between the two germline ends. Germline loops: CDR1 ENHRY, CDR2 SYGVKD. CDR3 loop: CATKVPNRAEAFF. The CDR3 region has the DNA TGTGCCACCAAAGTCCCGAACCGCGCTGAAGCTTTCTTT.

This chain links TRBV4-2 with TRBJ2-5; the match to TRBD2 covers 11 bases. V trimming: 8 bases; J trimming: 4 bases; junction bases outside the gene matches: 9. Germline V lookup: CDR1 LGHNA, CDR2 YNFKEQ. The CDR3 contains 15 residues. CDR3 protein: CASELGLAGGETQYF. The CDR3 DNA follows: TGTGCCAGCGAACTAGGACTAGCGGGTGGAGAGACCCAGTACTTC.

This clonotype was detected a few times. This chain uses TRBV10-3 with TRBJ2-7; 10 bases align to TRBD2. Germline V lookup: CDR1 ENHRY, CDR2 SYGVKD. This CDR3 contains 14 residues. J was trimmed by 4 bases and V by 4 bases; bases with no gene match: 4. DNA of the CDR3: TGTGCCATCAGTGCACTAGCGGGAAGGTACGAGCAGTACTTC. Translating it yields CAISALAGRYEQYF.

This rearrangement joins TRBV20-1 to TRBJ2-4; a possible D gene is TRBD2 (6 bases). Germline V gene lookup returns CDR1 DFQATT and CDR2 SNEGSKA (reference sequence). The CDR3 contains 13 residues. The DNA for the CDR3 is TGCAGCGCAGCGGGTCAAGGCAAAAACATTCAGTACTTC. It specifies CSAAGQGKNIQYF.

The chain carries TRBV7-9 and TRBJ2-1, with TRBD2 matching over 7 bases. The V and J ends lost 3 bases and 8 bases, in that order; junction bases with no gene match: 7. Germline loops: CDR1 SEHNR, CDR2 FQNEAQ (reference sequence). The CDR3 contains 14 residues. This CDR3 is CASSFPWEGDEQFF. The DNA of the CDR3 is TGTGCCAGCAGCTTCCCCTGGGAGGGCGATGAGCAGTTCTTC.

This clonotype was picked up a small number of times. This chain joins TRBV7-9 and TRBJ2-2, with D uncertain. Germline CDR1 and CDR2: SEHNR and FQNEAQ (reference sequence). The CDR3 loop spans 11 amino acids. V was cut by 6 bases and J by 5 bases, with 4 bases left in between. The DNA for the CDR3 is TGTGCCAGCAGATGGACCGGGGAGCTGTTTTTT. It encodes CASRWTGELFF.

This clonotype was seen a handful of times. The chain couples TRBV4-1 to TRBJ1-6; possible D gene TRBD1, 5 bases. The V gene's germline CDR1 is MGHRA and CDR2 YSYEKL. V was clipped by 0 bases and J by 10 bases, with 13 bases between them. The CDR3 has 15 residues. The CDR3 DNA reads TGCGCCAGCAGCCAAGAGGGGGGATTTTGGTCACCCCTCCACTTT. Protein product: CASSQEGGFWSPLHF.

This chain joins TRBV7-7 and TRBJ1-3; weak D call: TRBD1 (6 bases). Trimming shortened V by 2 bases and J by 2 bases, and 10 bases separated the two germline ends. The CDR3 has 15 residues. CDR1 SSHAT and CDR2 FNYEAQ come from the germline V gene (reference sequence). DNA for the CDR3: TGTGCCAGCAGCTTACAGGGGAGCGCTGGAAACACCATATATTTT. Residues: CASSLQGSAGNTIYF.

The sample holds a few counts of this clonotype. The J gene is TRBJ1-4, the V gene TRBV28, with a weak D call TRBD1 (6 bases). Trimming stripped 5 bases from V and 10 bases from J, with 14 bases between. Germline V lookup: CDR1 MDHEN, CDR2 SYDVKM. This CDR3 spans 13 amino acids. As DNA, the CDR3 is TGTGCCAGCAGTCCTGGGGGACAAGGAAAACTGTTTTTT. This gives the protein CASSPGGQGKLFF.

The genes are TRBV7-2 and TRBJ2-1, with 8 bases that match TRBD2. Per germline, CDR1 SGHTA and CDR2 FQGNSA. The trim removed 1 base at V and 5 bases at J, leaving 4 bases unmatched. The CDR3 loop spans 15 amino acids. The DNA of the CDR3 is TGTGCCAGCAGCTTAGGGACTAGCAGACACAATGAGCAGTTCTTC. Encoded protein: CASSLGTSRHNEQFF.

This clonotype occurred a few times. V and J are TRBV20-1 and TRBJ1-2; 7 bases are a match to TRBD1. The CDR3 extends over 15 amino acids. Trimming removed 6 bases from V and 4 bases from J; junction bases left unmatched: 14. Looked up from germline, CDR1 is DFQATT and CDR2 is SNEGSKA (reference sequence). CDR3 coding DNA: TGCAGTGCCAAGACGGGGGCAGGGGGTGTCTATGGCTACACCTTC. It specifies CSAKTGAGGVYGYTF.

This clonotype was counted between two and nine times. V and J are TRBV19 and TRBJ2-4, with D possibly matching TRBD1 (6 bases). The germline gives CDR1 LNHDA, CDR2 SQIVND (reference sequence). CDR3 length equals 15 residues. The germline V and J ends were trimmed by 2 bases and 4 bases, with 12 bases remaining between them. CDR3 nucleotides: TGTGCCAGTAGTATAAAACAGGGAACTAAAAACATTCAGTACTTC. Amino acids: CASSIKQGTKNIQYF.

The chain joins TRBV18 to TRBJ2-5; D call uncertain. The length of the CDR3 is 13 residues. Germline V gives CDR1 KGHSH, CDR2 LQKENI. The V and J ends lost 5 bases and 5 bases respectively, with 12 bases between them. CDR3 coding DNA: TGTGCCAGCTCATCCACGAGGCCTGAGACCCAGTACTTC. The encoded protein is CASSSTRPETQYF.

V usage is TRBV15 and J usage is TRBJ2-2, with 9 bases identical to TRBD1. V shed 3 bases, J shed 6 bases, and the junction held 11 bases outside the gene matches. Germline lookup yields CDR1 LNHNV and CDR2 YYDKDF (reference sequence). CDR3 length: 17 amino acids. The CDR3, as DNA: TGTGCCACCAGCAGGAAAAGACAGGGGGGGACACCCGGGGAGCTGTTTTTT. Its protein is CATSRKRQGGTPGELFF.

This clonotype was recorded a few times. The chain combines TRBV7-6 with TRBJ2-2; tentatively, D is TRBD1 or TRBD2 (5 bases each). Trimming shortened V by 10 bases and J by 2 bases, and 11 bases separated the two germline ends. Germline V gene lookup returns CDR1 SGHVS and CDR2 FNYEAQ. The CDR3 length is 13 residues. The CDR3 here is CATSGLNTGELFF. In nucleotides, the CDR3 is TGTGCCACCTCGGGGCTCAACACCGGGGAGCTGTTTTTT.

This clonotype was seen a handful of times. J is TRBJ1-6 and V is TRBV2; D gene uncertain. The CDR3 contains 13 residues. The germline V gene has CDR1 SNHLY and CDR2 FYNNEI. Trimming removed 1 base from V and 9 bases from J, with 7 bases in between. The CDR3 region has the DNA TGTGCCAGCAGTGAAGTGGGAATTTCACCCCTCCACTTT. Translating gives CASSEVGISPLHF.

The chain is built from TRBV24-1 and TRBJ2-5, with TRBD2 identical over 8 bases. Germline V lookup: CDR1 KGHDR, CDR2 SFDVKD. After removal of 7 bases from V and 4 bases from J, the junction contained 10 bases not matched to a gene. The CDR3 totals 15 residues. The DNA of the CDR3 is TGTGCCACCAGCGATGGCGGGAGGCGGGGAGAGACCCAGTACTTC. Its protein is CATSDGGRRGETQYF.

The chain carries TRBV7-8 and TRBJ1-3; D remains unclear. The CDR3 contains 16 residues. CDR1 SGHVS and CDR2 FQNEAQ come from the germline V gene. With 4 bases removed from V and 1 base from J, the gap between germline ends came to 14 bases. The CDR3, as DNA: TGTGCCAGCAGCTATGCGGGGTACCCATCTGGAAACACCATATATTTT. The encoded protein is CASSYAGYPSGNTIYF.